This T cell receptor (beta chain) was profiled in a study of OX40 agonist ivuxolimab in advanced cancers. Study-level background: Ivuxolimab was an agonistic, fully human IgG2 monoclonal antibody directed against OX40 (CD134), a costimulatory receptor. Intravenous ivuxolimab was administered to patients every 2 weeks at six dose levels: 0.01, 0.1, 0.3, 1.5, 3 and 10 mg/kg. Of the approximately 50 dose-escalation patients, hepatocellular carcinoma was present in roughly 19, melanoma in about 15, renal cell carcinoma in 9 and head and neck cancer in 9. In the dose-escalation cohort, 70% to 90% of patients were male, and the mean age was roughly 60 years with a range of roughly 23 to 79. Patients were allowed to have had prior anti-PD-1, anti-PD-L1 or anti-CTLA-4 therapy, and about 40% of the dose-escalation patients had been treated with checkpoint inhibitors. Partial responses occurred in three dose-escalation patients: two with cutaneous melanoma and one with hepatocellular carcinoma. The point of sequencing TCRbeta in the periphery was to test whether ivuxolimab changed TCR sequence diversity and drove clonal T-cell expansion. The paper describes the monotherapy dose-escalation part (N of about 47 patients) of the phase I trial of ivuxolimab.

The full study reports these points: In the 0.1-3.0 mg/kg groups, partial responders had among the lowest normalized peripheral clonal expansion, particularly in CD8+ T cells. After ivuxolimab, expanded clones were on average more numerous among CD8+ T cells than among CD4+ T cells. Low levels of normalized T-cell clonal expansion were also seen in some patients who did not respond. The antigen specificity of the peripheral T cells that underwent clonal expansion was not determined. At doses of 0.1 to 3.0 mg/kg, clonal expansion of both CD4+ and CD8+ blood T cells was observed from baseline to week 6.

Reading the germline V gene gives CDR1 SNHLY and CDR2 FYNNEI. V loses 4 bases, J loses 7 bases, and the germline ends lie 19 bases apart. Inclusive of the bounding cysteine and phenylalanine, the CDR3 is 15 residues long. Only the CDR3 DNA is retained, 45 bases long and in frame from the first base. On this clone: There is no known antigen for this receptor. Base qualities are not recorded, but no much larger clone differs from it by a single base.

Patients with a history of autoimmune disease or receiving systemic immunosuppression were excluded from the trial. Peripheral blood for TCR sequencing was collected from all dose cohorts at baseline, on cycle 4 day 1, and on cycle 7 day 1. The samples were drawn from a first-in-human, open-label, multicenter phase I dose-escalation trial of ivuxolimab. Adults with locally advanced or metastatic melanoma, renal cell, hepatocellular, or head and neck squamous cell carcinoma were enrolled in the trial. Before TCR sequencing, CD4+ and CD8+ T cells were separately sorted from peripheral blood. Genomic DNA was extracted from sorted cells for sequencing of the TCRbeta CDR3 region. TCRbeta CDR3 regions were sequenced using the immunoSEQ Assay. Imported from immuneACCESS, the table was reduced by TCRdb to in-frame sequences with V and J called. These copies leave out some clones; in studies compared against another copy, an unresolved V gene accounts for under half, and the cause of the remainder is not known. Counted in this sample were some 90,000 clones; roughly nine tenths of them appeared once. The ten most abundant clones make up 1.5% to 2% of the sample.

This material consisted of CD4+ or CD8+ T cells sorted from blood, taken in a trial of the OX40 agonist ivuxolimab. Recombination linked TRBV2 to TRBJ2-5; the D call is possibly TRBD1 or TRBD2, each sharing 5 bases. This receptor was obtained from an adult with an advanced solid tumor such as melanoma, head and neck, liver or kidney cancer. The CDR3 protein is CASSADSGYGGTQYF. The nucleotide sequence is TGTGCCAGCAGTGCTGACAGCGGATATGGTGGGACCCAGTACTTC.